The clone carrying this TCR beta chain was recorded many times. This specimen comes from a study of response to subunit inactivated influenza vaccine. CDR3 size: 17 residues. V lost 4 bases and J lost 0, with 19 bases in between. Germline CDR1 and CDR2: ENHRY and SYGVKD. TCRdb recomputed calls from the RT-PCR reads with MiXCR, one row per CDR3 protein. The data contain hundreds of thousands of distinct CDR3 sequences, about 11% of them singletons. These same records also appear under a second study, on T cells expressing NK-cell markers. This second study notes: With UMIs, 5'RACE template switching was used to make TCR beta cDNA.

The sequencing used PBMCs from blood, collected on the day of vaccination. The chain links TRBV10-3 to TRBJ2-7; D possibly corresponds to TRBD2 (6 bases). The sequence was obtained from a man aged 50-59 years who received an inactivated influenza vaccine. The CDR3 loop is CAISGSRGSGSSYEQYF. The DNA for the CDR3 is TGTGCCATCAGTGGATCCCGTGGTAGCGGATCCTCCTACGAGCAGTACTTC.